This T cell receptor beta chain was identified during a study of T cells in localized non-small cell lung cancer. Findings of the study overall: Peak T cell clonality was found in uninvolved adjacent lung, exceeding tumor. A median of 57 of the top 100 tumor clones appeared in adjacent lung, which was paired and uninvolved. Analysis by sequencing included only one tumor region, so heterogeneity remains possible. Longer survival (overall) was linked to higher T cell density in blood.

TCRdb's table, derived via immunoSEQ multiplex PCR, lists solely in-frame clones and lacks some. The sample lists around 64,000 clones, around 81% seen once, with about 4.5% in the top ten. Turning to this clone: Its matching antigen is unknown.

Trimming removed 4 bases from V and 7 bases from J; junction bases left unmatched: 13. This CDR3 is 16 amino acids long. The germline V gene has CDR1 MNHNY and CDR2 SVGAGI (reference sequence). The chain couples TRBV6-6 to TRBJ2-3; 8 bases align to TRBD1. This receptor was identified in a man between 40 and 75 years old with stage II lung adenocarcinoma. The material was PBMCs, obtained before any cancer treatment. The CDR3 loop is CASSSGQGLPSNTQYF. CDR3 coding DNA: TGTGCCAGCAGTTCAGGACAGGGACTCCCCTCTAATACGCAGTATTTT.